The 27 T cell receptor beta chains reported below all come from one sample, sequenced in a study of T cell responses to AZD1222 COVID-19 vaccine. Here immunoSEQ multiplex PCR was the method, and the copy in TCRdb shows in-frame clones only, minus some. The data show about 120,000 clones, 80% to 90% seen once. The sequencing used peripheral blood, collected on day 0 of AZD1222 vaccination. Source of these receptors: an adult in good health.

The genes are TRBV12-3 or TRBV12-4 and TRBJ2-7; D is ambiguous. This CDR3 contains 13 residues. The V end lost 1 base, the J end lost 1 base, and 5 bases lay between the germline ends. In DNA form, the CDR3 reads TGTGCCAGCAGTTTAGATCCATCCTACGAGCAGTACTTC. Encoded protein: CASSLDPSYEQYF.

The genes are TRBV11-2 and TRBJ2-5; D is unclear. In germline, CDR1 is SGHAT, CDR2 FQNNGV. V lost 4 bases, J lost 5 bases, and 14 bases lay in between. The CDR3 consists of 14 residues. The chain's CDR3 is CASSSDPGWETQYF. The CDR3 DNA sequence: TGTGCCAGCAGCTCGGACCCCGGGTGGGAGACCCAGTACTTC.

The gene calls are TRBV12-5 and TRBJ1-1; TRBD1 agrees at 11 bases. Trimming cost V 0 bases and J 5 bases; bases outside gene matches: 8. Germline V gene lookup returns CDR1 LGHNT and CDR2 FRNRAP. The CDR3 contains 17 residues. This chain's CDR3 is CASGLVGGQGARTEAFF. The CDR3 DNA sequence: TGTGCTAGTGGTTTGGTAGGTGGACAGGGGGCACGGACTGAAGCTTTCTTT.

This clone has a single count. The CDR3 loop is CASSLGYYEQYF. As DNA, the CDR3 is TGTGCCAGCAGCTTGGGATACTACGAGCAGTACTTC. The chain joins TRBV5-6 to TRBJ2-7; no clear D. The CDR3 totals 12 residues. In germline, CDR1 is SGHDT, CDR2 YYEEEE. V dropped 0 bases and J dropped 3 bases, with 4 bases sitting between them.

The rearrangement links TRBV6-5 to TRBJ1-2; D unresolved. The CDR3 sequence is 13 residues long. Germline V gene lookup returns CDR1 MNHEY and CDR2 SVGAGI. V was cut by 6 bases and J by 5 bases, with 13 bases left in between. CDR3 nucleotides: TGTGCCAGCAGCCCCGGGAACGGATATGGCTACACCTTC. Protein product: CASSPGNGYGYTF.

The chain employs TRBV5-1 and TRBJ1-3; the D gene is possibly TRBD1 (5 bases). Germline V CDR1 and CDR2: SGHRS, YFSETQ. This CDR3 comprises 14 residues. The V end was cut by 0 bases, the J end by 2 bases, with 6 bases between. CDR3 DNA sequence: TGCGCCAGCAGCTTGGCAGGGACTGGAAACACCATATATTTT. It yields the protein CASSLAGTGNTIYF.

The CDR3 protein is CASQSPRGGTQYF. CDR3 coding DNA: TGTGCCAGCCAATCTCCGAGGGGAGGGACCCAGTACTTC. This rearrangement joins TRBV7-6 to TRBJ2-5, with a weak D call TRBD2 (6 bases). Between the trimmed V and J ends, which lost 8 bases and 7 bases, there was a span of 17 bases. The CDR3 length is 13 residues. Germline V CDR1 and CDR2: SGHVS, FNYEAQ.

V and J are TRBV10-2 and TRBJ2-7; D is uncertain. V was cut by 2 bases and J by 0 bases, with 11 bases left in between. Germline CDR1 and CDR2: WSHSY and SAAADI. There are 15 residues in the CDR3. CDR3: CASSEGAYSSYEQYF. CDR3 nucleotides: TGCGCCAGCAGTGAGGGAGCCTACAGCTCCTACGAGCAGTACTTC.

The CDR3 loop reads CASSLLEGGYEQYF. CDR3 nucleotide sequence: TGCGCCAGCAGCTTGCTGGAGGGAGGGTACGAGCAGTACTTC. The J gene is TRBJ2-7, the V gene TRBV5-1; 7 bases are shared with TRBD2. Germline V gives CDR1 SGHRS, CDR2 YFSETQ. The CDR3 loop spans 14 amino acids. J was trimmed by 4 bases and V by 1 base; bases with no gene match: 5.

The chain couples TRBV28 to TRBJ1-2; 7 nucleotides match TRBD1. V shed 6 bases and J 2 bases; nucleotides not matched to a gene: 0. Per germline, CDR1 MDHEN and CDR2 SYDVKM. The CDR3 contains 12 residues. Here the CDR3 DNA reads TGTGCCAGCAGACAGGGGAACTATGGCTACACCTTC. The encoded protein is CASRQGNYGYTF.

J is TRBJ2-5 and V is TRBV19; 12 bases are shared with TRBD2. In germline, CDR1 is LNHDA, CDR2 SQIVND (reference sequence). The CDR3 is 15 amino acids. The V gene end was trimmed by 3 bases and the J gene end by 5 bases; junction bases not matched to a gene: 4. The CDR3 DNA is TGTGCCAGTAGTATCTGGCTAGCGGGAGGGGAGACCCAGTACTTC. As protein: CASSIWLAGGETQYF. Full variable domain (missing parts from reference TRBV19 and TRBJ2-5): DGGITQSPKYLFRKEGQNVTLSCEQNLNHDAMYWYRQDPGQGLRLIYYSQIVNDFQKGDIAEGYSVSREKKESFPLTVTSAQKNPTAFYLCASSIWLAGGETQYFGPGTRLLVL.

J is TRBJ1-5 and V is TRBV24-1, with 7 nucleotides matching TRBD1. The CDR3 is 17 residues long. V lost 2 bases and J lost 0; bases outside the gene matches: 6. Germline CDR1 is KGHDR and CDR2 is SFDVKD. This CDR3 is CATSDSTGANSNQPQHF. Here the CDR3 DNA reads TGTGCCACCAGTGATTCCACAGGGGCCAATAGCAATCAGCCCCAGCATTTT.

The V and J genes are TRBV19 and TRBJ2-2, with D perhaps TRBD1 (6 bases). Germline assignment: CDR1 LNHDA and CDR2 SQIVND (reference sequence). Deletions cut 4 bases from V and 0 bases from J, with 12 bases between. The CDR3 runs to 16 residues. The CDR3 bases are TGTGCCAGTAGTACCCAGGGGACCCCGAACACCGGGGAGCTGTTTTTT. Translation gives CASSTQGTPNTGELFF.

The chain joins TRBV29-1 to TRBJ2-1; TRBD2 might be the D (5 bases). The germline gives CDR1 SQVTM, CDR2 ANQGSEA. V gave up 5 bases and J gave up 0 bases, with 11 bases separating them. The CDR3 totals 14 residues. CDR3 DNA sequence: TGCAGCGTTCCAGAGGGCAGCTCCTACAATGAGCAGTTCTTC. Its protein product is CSVPEGSSYNEQFF.

The V and J genes are TRBV19 and TRBJ1-5; no firm D call. CDR1 LNHDA and CDR2 SQIVND come from the germline V gene (reference sequence). The CDR3 loop spans 14 amino acids. V was cut by 3 bases and J by 0 bases, with 6 bases left in between. CDR3 loop: CASSMLHSNQPQHF. DNA of the CDR3: TGTGCCAGTAGTATGTTGCATAGCAATCAGCCCCAGCATTTT.

This clone was detected once. The rearrangement links TRBV28 to TRBJ1-5; D perhaps matches TRBD1 (5 bases). The CDR3 is 12 amino acids. The germline gives CDR1 MDHEN, CDR2 SYDVKM. Trimming removed 10 bases at V and 12 bases at J, with 19 bases between. In nucleotides, the CDR3 is TGTGCCACCGGACAAACTACTGGGCGCCAGCATTTT. Protein product: CATGQTTGRQHF.

The table lists this clone with a count of one. The chain couples TRBV28 to TRBJ1-1; TRBD1 is a possible D gene (6 bases). This CDR3 is built from 15 residues. V lost 8 bases and J 5 bases, leaving 21 bases between the germline ends. Germline values: CDR1 MDHEN, CDR2 SYDVKM. The CDR3 region is CASETGPPGRTEAFF. CDR3 bases: TGTGCCAGCGAGACAGGTCCACCTGGGAGGACTGAAGCTTTCTTT.

This clone was seen only a few times. The chain employs TRBV5-4 and TRBJ1-5; D is unclear. Germline CDR1 is SGHNT and CDR2 is YYREEE (reference sequence). With 1 base removed from V and 6 bases from J, the gap between germline ends came to 5 bases. This CDR3 comprises 12 residues. DNA of the CDR3: TGTGCCAGCAGCTTGTGGGGTCAGCCCCAGCATTTT. Translated, it gives CASSLWGQPQHF.

The chain uses TRBV7-9 and TRBJ2-5; tentatively, D is TRBD1 or TRBD2 (5 bases each). V was clipped by 2 bases and J by 4 bases, with 8 bases between them. The CDR3 is made up of 13 amino acids. In germline, CDR1 is SEHNR, CDR2 FQNEAQ (reference sequence). The CDR3 DNA sequence: TGTGCCAGCAGCTTACGGGGACGAGAGACCCAGTACTTC. As protein: CASSLRGRETQYF.

The chain combines TRBV28 with TRBJ2-7, with 13 bases that match TRBD2. The V and J ends lost 4 bases and 7 bases, in that order; junction bases with no gene match: 7. The CDR3 is 15 residues long. Germline CDR1 is MDHEN and CDR2 is SYDVKM. The CDR3 here is CASSSGLAGAQEQYF. CDR3 sequence (DNA): TGTGCCAGCAGTTCCGGACTAGCGGGAGCACAGGAGCAGTACTTC.

The chain couples TRBV14 to TRBJ2-7, with TRBD1 matching 9 bases. Unmatched junction bases numbered 3, after V lost 4 bases and J lost 2 bases. This CDR3 region has 14 residues. Germline V gene sequence: CDR1 SGHDN, CDR2 FVKESK. The CDR3 loop is CASSLWTGAYEQYF. CDR3 DNA: TGTGCCAGCAGCCTATGGACAGGGGCCTACGAGCAGTACTTC.

This clone appeared once. This chain uses TRBV28 with TRBJ2-7; a possible D gene is TRBD2 (5 bases). The CDR3 loop spans 11 amino acids. The V gene's germline CDR1 is MDHEN and CDR2 SYDVKM. Trimming removed 5 bases at V and 9 bases at J, with 11 bases between. The CDR3 loop reads CASSPSRGQYF. CDR3 sequence (DNA): TGTGCCAGCAGTCCGTCCCGGGGGCAGTACTTC. Complete variable domain (other parts from reference TRBV28 and TRBJ2-7): DVKVTQSSRYLVKRTGEKVFLECVQDMDHENMFWYRQDPGLGLRLIYFSYDVKMKEKGDIPEGYSVSREKKERFSLILESASTNQTSMYLCASSPSRGQYFGPGTRLTVT.

This clone was counted once. The rearrangement uses TRBV9 and TRBJ2-1; a weak D match, TRBD2 (5 bases). From germline, CDR1 is SGDLS and CDR2 YYNGEE. The CDR3 contains 16 residues. The V and J ends lost 0 bases and 6 bases respectively, with 16 bases between them. The CDR3 DNA reads TGTGCCAGCAGCGTAGCCCCCCTCGGACTTTCCAATGAGCAGTTCTTC. Its translation: CASSVAPLGLSNEQFF.

The chain uses TRBV12-2 and TRBJ1-3; TRBD1 is taken as the D call from the table, unchecked against the DNA. TRBV12-2 is a pseudogene. This CDR3 is 17 amino acids long. DNA for the CDR3: TGTGCAAGTCGCGTAGGCAGGGCCCCAAGCTCTGGAAACACCATATATTTT. It specifies CASRVGRAPSSGNTIYF.

The chain uses TRBV3-1 (or the pseudogene TRBV3-2) and TRBJ1-3; D remains unclear. Germline V gene lookup returns CDR1 LGHDT and CDR2 YNNKEL (reference sequence). V was clipped by 0 bases and J by 0 bases, with 9 bases between them. The CDR3 contains 16 residues. The CDR3 region is CASSQEPSSSGNTIYF. CDR3 coding DNA: TGTGCCAGCAGCCAAGAGCCGTCCAGCTCTGGAAACACCATATATTTT.

This chain uses TRBV28 with TRBJ1-2; D may be TRBD1 (6 bases). The CDR3 loop spans 14 amino acids. Between the trimmed V and J ends, which lost 4 bases and 8 bases, there was a span of 17 bases. The V gene's germline CDR1 is MDHEN and CDR2 SYDVKM. The CDR3 DNA sequence: TGTGCCAGCAGTTCCCTCCGGGACACCGCAGGCTACACCTTC. Translating it yields CASSSLRDTAGYTF.

The rearrangement links TRBV24-1 to TRBJ2-3; a possible D gene is TRBD1 (5 bases). This CDR3 is 15 amino acids long. The germline V gene encodes CDR1 KGHDR and CDR2 SFDVKD. The V gene lost 4 bases and the J gene lost 1 base, with 11 bases spanning the gap. The CDR3: CATSDQGLGTDTQYF. CDR3 nucleotide sequence: TGTGCCACCAGTGACCAGGGTTTGGGCACAGATACGCAGTATTTT.